These T cell receptor beta chains were read from a single sample in a study of blood T cell repertoires in COVID-19. Data came from immunoSEQ multiplex PCR; TCRdb stores just in-frame clones and leaves some out. The sample yields some 90,000 clones, around 85% seen once. The sample was peripheral blood. All receptors derive from a man aged 55 to 70 with acute or convalescent COVID-19. Each CDR3 is given without its conserved first and last residue. D genes are given only for firm matches.

ASSLAGSSGRAWTGELF,TRBV11-3,TRBD2,TRBJ2-2
ASSRGASSGEKLF,TRBV18,.,TRBJ1-4
ASSPRSGNTIY,TRBV5-4,.,TRBJ1-3
ASSQLGGSSGNTIY,TRBV3-1/TRBV3-2,.,TRBJ1-3
ASSSLSTDTQY,TRBV9,.,TRBJ2-3
ASSPTDRASPHMNTEAF,TRBV5-1,TRBD1,TRBJ1-1
ASSLASSGTYNEQF,TRBV7-2,TRBD2,TRBJ2-1
SASRGGTGELF,TRBV20-1,.,TRBJ2-2
ASSQTGRGGVEAF,TRBV3-1/TRBV3-2,TRBD1,TRBJ1-1
ASSLATGGTTEAF,TRBV5-1,.,TRBJ1-1
ASSQGLARGEETQY,TRBV28,TRBD2,TRBJ2-5
ASSQGSGTGGYGT,TRBV4-1,TRBD1,TRBJ1-2
ASSEDSSNSPLH,TRBV2,.,TRBJ1-6
ASSWGTSGGQETQY,TRBV5-1,TRBD2,TRBJ2-5
ASSLRGLVAF,TRBV12-3/TRBV12-4,.,TRBJ1-1
ASSDELEGYT,TRBV2,.,TRBJ1-2
ASREQGWVSGYT,TRBV19,TRBD1,TRBJ1-2
ATSDRVLGGEQF,TRBV24-1,.,TRBJ2-1
ASSFRPGQGAYEQY,TRBV7-6,TRBD1,TRBJ2-7
ASSYHRSSAGLGEQF,TRBV6-2/TRBV6-3,.,TRBJ2-1
ASSRKSTGGDTEAF,TRBV5-4,.,TRBJ1-1